The source of this TCR beta chain is a study of blood T cell repertoires in COVID-19. Study as a whole: The United States, Italy and Spain were the sources of the acute and convalescent COVID-19 samples.

Original processing notes: How many nucleated cells were present was estimated from reference gene primer amplification. Profiled with immunoSEQ multiplex PCR; TCRdb holds only in-frame clones, not every one. That table supplies the V and J calls and clone size; D and trimming were determined from the DNA. The profile covers about 480,000 clones, with around 89% appearing a single time and approximately 1.8% taken by the ten largest. Germline V lookup: CDR1 MNHEY, CDR2 SMNVEV (reference sequence). The CDR3 contains 12 residues. Trimming stripped 11 bases from V and 3 bases from J, with 13 bases between. The recovered donors of Cohort 3 showed two negative PCRs, clearance, or symptom resolution.

Input material: PBMCs or T cells enriched from blood (not recorded which). The chain employs TRBV27 and TRBJ1-2, with TRBD1 as a possible D gene (6 bases). The receptor's source is a middle-aged woman who had recovered from COVID-19. In nucleotides, the CDR3 is TGTGCCTTTGACAGGTACGACTATGGCTACACCTTC. This sequence encodes CAFDRYDYGYTF.